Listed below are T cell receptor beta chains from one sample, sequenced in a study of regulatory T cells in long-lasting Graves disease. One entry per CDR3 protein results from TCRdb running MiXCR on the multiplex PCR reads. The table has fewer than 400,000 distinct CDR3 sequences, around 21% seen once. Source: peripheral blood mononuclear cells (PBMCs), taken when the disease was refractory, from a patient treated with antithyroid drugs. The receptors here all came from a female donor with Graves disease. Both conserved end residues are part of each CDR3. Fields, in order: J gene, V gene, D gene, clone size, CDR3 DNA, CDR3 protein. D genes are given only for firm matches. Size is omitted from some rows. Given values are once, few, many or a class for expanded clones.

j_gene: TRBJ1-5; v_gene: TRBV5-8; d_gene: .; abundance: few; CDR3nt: TGTGCCAGCAGCTTGGTGGTTGCCCCAGGAGGCAATCAGCCCCAGCATTTT; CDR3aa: CASSLVVAPGGNQPQHF
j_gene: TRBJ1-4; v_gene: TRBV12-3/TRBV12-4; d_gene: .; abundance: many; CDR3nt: TGTGCCAGCAGTTTAGGGGGCTCGGATGAAAAACTGTTTTTT; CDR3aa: CASSLGGSDEKLFF
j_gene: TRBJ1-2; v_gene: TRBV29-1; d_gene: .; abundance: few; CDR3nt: TGCAGCGTTGGTCTAGCTAACTATGGCTACACCTTC; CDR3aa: CSVGLANYGYTF
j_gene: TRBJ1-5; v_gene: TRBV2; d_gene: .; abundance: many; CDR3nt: TGTGCCAGCAGGGAAGACAATCAGCCCCAGCATTTT; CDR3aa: CASREDNQPQHF
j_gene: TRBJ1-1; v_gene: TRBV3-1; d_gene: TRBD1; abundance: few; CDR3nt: TGTGCCAGCAGCCAGAGGACAGGGCACACTGAAGCTTTCTTT; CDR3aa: CASSQRTGHTEAFF
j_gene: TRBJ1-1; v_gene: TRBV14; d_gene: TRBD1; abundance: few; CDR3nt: TGTGCCAGCAGCCCTAGACAGGGCCTGGGCACTGAAGCTTTCTTT; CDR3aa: CASSPRQGLGTEAFF
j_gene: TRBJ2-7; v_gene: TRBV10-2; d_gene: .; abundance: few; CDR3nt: TGCGCCAGCAGTGAAAATGGCTACGAGCAGTACTTC; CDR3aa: CASSENGYEQYF
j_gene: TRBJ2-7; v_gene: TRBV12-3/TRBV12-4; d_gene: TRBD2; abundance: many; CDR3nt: TGTGCCAGCAGTTTAGCCCAGCGACTAGCGGGACCAAGCTCCTACGAGCAGTACTTC; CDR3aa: CASSLAQRLAGPSSYEQYF
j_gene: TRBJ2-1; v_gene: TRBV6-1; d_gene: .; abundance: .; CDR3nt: TGTGCCAGCAGTGTTGACTCGGCAACTTGGGATGAGCAGTTCTTC; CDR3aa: CASSVDSATWDEQFF
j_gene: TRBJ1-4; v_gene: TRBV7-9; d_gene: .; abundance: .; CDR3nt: TGTGCCAGCAGCTCGAGTACCGGTAATGAAAAACTGTTTTTT; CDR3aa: CASSSSTGNEKLFF
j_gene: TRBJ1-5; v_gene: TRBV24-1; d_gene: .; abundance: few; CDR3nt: TGTGCCACCAGTGATCAAACAGTTAATCAGCCCCAGCATTTT; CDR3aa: CATSDQTVNQPQHF
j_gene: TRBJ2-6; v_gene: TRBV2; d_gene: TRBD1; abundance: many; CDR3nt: TGTGCCAGCAGCCCAGGGGGCATTGGGGCCAACGTCCTGACTTTC; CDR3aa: CASSPGGIGANVLTF
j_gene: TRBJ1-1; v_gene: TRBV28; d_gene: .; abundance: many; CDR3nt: TGTGCCAGCAGTTCCGGGGCTGGGTACACTGAAGCTTTCTTT; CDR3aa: CASSSGAGYTEAFF
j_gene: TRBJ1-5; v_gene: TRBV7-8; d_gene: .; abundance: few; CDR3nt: TGTGCCAGCGACCGTGGTACCAGCAATCAGCCCCAGCATTTT; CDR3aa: CASDRGTSNQPQHF
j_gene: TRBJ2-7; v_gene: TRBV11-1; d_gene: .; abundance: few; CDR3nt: TGTGCCAGCAGCCAGGGTCACGGACCCTACGAGCAGTACTTC; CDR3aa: CASSQGHGPYEQYF
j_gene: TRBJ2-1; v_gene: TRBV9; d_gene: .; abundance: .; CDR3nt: TGTGCCAGCAGCTCCGTGGATTACGAGCAGTTCTTC; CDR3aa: CASSSVDYEQFF
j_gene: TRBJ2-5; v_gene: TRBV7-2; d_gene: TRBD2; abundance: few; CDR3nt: TGTGCCAGCAGCTTATTCCACCTCGGAGCGGGAGAGGAACAGACCCAGTACTTC; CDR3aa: CASSLFHLGAGEEQTQYF
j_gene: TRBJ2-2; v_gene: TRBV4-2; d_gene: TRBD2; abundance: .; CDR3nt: TGTGCCAGCAGCCAAAGAAGGGGACTAGCGGACACCGGGGAGCTGTTTTTT; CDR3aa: CASSQRRGLADTGELFF
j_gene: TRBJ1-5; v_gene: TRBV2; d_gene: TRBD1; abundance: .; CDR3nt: TGTGCCAGCAGCCTACAAGCCGGGACAGGGGGTTATAGCAATCAGCCCCAGCATTTT; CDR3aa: CASSLQAGTGGYSNQPQHF
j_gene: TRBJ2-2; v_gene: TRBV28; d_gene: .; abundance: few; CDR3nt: TGTGCCAGCAGCTCTTTAGTAGGCGGGGAGCTGTTTTTT; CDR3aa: CASSSLVGGELFF
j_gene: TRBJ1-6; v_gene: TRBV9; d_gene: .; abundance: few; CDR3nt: TGTGCCAGCAGCGTAGATAAGGATTCACCCCTCCACTTT; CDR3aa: CASSVDKDSPLHF
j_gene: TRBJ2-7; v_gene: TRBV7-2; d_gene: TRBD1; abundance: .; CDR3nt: TGTGCCAGCAGCTCCGGGACAGCTTACTACGAGCAGTACTTC; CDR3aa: CASSSGTAYYEQYF
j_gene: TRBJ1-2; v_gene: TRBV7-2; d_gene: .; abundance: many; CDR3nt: TGTGCCAGCAGCCTTCACAACACACACTACTATGGCTACACCTTC; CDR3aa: CASSLHNTHYYGYTF
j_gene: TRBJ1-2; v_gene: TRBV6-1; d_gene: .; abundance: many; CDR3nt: TGTGCCAGCAGGTTTGGGGGGGCGGTAGTTTCTGGCTACACCTTC; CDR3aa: CASRFGGAVVSGYTF
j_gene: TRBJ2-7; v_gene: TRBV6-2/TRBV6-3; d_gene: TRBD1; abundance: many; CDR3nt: TGTGCCAGCAGTGTCAACAGGGGCGAGCAGTACTTC; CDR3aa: CASSVNRGEQYF
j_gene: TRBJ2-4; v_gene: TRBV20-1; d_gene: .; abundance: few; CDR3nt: TGCAGTGCTAGTTCAGAGAAAAACATTCAGTACTTC; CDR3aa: CSASSEKNIQYF
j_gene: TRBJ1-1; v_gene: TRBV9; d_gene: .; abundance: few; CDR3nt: TGTGCCAGCAGCGTAGCGAGTGGGGGGAACACTGAAGCTTTCTTT; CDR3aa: CASSVASGGNTEAFF
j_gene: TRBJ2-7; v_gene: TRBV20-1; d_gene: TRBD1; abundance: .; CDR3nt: TGCAGTGCCAGCAGCCTACGAACAGGGGACGAGCAGTACTTC; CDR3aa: CSASSLRTGDEQYF
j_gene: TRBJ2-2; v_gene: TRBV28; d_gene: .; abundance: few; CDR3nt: TGTGCCAGCACCCCGGTGCCCGGGGGCGAAGCGGCTGCACTCACCGGGGAGCTGTTTTTT; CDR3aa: CASTPVPGGEAAALTGELFF
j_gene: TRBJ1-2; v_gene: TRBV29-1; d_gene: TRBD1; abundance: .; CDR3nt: TGCAGCGTTGGGACAGGGGTTGCTAACTATGGCTACACCTTC; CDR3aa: CSVGTGVANYGYTF
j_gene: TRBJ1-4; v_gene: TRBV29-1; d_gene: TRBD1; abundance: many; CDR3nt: TGCAGCGTCCGAAGGGGGACAGACGCCAATGAAAAACTGTTTTTT; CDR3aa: CSVRRGTDANEKLFF
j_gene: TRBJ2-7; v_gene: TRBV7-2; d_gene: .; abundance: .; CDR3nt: TGTGCCAGCAGCCCCTTCGGACAGGGCGGGAGCGAGCAGTACTTC; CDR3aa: CASSPFGQGGSEQYF
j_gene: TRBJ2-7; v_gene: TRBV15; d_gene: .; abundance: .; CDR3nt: TGTGCCACCAGCAAAGCTATCTCCTACGAGCAGTACTTC; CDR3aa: CATSKAISYEQYF
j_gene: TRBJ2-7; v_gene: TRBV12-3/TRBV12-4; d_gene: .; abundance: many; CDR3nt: TGTGCCAGCAGTTCGCCTGACATCTACGAGCAGTACTTC; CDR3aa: CASSSPDIYEQYF
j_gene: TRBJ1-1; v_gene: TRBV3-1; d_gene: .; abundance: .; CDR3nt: TGTGCCAGCAGCTATTTCGGTGAGGGAAACACTGAAGCTTTCTTT; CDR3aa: CASSYFGEGNTEAFF
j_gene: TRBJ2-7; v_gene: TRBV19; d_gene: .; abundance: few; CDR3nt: TGTGCCAGTAGTAACCGGGACGGCCTCGAGCAGTACTTC; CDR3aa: CASSNRDGLEQYF
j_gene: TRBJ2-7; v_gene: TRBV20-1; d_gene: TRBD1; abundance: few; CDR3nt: TGCAGTGCTAGAGATGCAACCGGGACAGAAGCCTACGAGCAGTACTTC; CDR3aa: CSARDATGTEAYEQYF
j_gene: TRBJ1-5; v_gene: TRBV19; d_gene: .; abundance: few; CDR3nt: TGTGCCAGTAGGCTGCTCAATCAGCCCCAGCATTTT; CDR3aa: CASRLLNQPQHF
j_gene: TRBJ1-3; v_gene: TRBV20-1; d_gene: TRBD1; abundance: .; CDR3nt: TGCAGTGCTCAGGGGGGGGCTGGAAACACCATATATTTT; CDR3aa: CSAQGGAGNTIYF
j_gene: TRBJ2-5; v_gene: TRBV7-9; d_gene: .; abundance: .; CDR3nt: TGTGCCAGCAGCCCCGACCCGAGTAGCGAGACCCAGTACTTC; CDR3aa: CASSPDPSSETQYF
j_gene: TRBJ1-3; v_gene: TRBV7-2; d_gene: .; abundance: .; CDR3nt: TGTGCCAGCAGCTCCCTTGGAGGAAACACCATATATTTT; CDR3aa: CASSSLGGNTIYF
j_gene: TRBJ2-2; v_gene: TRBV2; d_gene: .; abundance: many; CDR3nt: TGTGCCACCCATTACGGCGCGGTTCGGAACACCGGGGAGCTGTTTTTT; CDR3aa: CATHYGAVRNTGELFF